This TCR beta chain was obtained from a study of identical twins. A universal primer site was created by template switching, with the cDNA bearing unique molecular identifiers. TCRdb re-analysed the 5' RACE reads in MiXCR, keeping a single row per CDR3 protein. The table includes around 670,000 distinct CDR3 sequences, over 5% detected once. Study outcomes and limitations: Models predicted too little out-of-frame TCR alpha sharing in monozygotic twins. Shared out-of-frame alpha sequences (those common to twins) showed excess low generation probability.

This clonotype was counted only a few times. Its antigen is unknown. CDR1 is MNHNS, CDR2 SASEGT, per germline. This CDR3 is 15 amino acids long. The V segment lost 5 bases and the J segment 0 bases; nucleotides outside the gene matches: 3. Everyone who gave samples was a healthy Caucasian. This clonotype originated in a man aged 18 to 30 in good health. The gene calls are TRBV6-1 and TRBJ1-5; TRBD1 aligns across 8 bases. Source material: naive T cells sorted from blood. The CDR3 spells CASSTDRGSNQPQHF. CDR3 nucleotides: TGTGCCAGCAGTACAGACAGGGGTAGCAATCAGCCCCAGCATTTT.